The 26 T cell receptor beta chains below come from one sample, sequenced in a study of control samples from healthy donors and cancer patients. Assay used: immunoSEQ multiplex PCR; TCRdb lists only in-frame clones, some missing. The sample has about 130,000 clones; around 93% are singletons. Sequencing input: blood. These TCRs come from a man between 18 and 35 years old in good health.

CDR3 protein: CAIREDTSSYEQYF. The CDR3 DNA sequence: TGTGCCATCAGGGAGGACACGAGCTCCTACGAGCAGTACTTC. This chain joins TRBV10-3 and TRBJ2-7; the D call may be TRBD1 or TRBD2 (5 bases each). Trimming cost V 6 bases and J 0 bases, with 12 bases left between them. This CDR3 has 14 amino acids. Per germline, CDR1 ENHRY and CDR2 SYGVKD.

This chain links TRBV27 with TRBJ1-1, with D tentatively TRBD1 (5 bases). This CDR3 comprises 14 residues. The V gene's germline CDR1 is MNHEY and CDR2 SMNVEV (reference sequence). V shed 2 bases and J shed 0 bases, with 7 bases lying between them. As DNA, the CDR3 is TGTGCCAGCAGTTTAAGGGGCCTGAACACTGAAGCTTTCTTT. Its translation: CASSLRGLNTEAFF.

The chain has TRBV4-1 and TRBJ1-2, with TRBD1 identical over 7 bases. Germline CDR1 is MGHRA and CDR2 is YSYEKL. The ends lost 0 bases at V and 4 bases at J; junction bases unmatched: 5. The CDR3 totals 15 residues. The CDR3, as DNA: TGCGCCAGCAGCCAAGACGGTCAGGGGGTCTATGGCTACACCTTC. The encoded protein is CASSQDGQGVYGYTF.

This clone appeared once. V usage is TRBV4-1 and J usage is TRBJ1-1; D is unclear. This CDR3 has 14 amino acids. Trimming left V 4 bases short and J 0 bases short, with 9 bases between. Germline lookup yields CDR1 MGHRA and CDR2 YSYEKL. The CDR3 region has the DNA TGCGCCAGCAGCCCCACAGTCATGAACACTGAAGCTTTCTTT. Its translation: CASSPTVMNTEAFF.

The chain combines TRBV9 with TRBJ1-2, with 7 bases matching TRBD1. Germline V lookup: CDR1 SGDLS, CDR2 YYNGEE. Trimming removed 0 bases from V and 2 bases from J; junction bases left unmatched: 10. The CDR3 is made up of 17 amino acids. CDR3 DNA sequence: TGTGCCAGCAGCGTAGCACAGGGGCTCTCGGGGAACTATGGCTACACCTTC. Translating gives CASSVAQGLSGNYGYTF.

V usage is TRBV6-6 and J usage is TRBJ2-1; 7 bases align to TRBD1. CDR1 and CDR2 (germline): MNHNY, SVGAGI (reference sequence). This CDR3 is 14 amino acids long. V gave up 6 bases and J gave up 5 bases; unmatched junction bases: 7. The CDR3 loop is CASRSRDRNNEQFF. Written as DNA, the CDR3 is TGTGCCAGCAGATCCCGGGACAGAAACAATGAGCAGTTCTTC.

The chain joins TRBV10-3 to TRBJ1-2; D remains unclear. V dropped 3 bases and J dropped 13 bases, with 15 bases sitting between them. The CDR3 is made up of 12 amino acids. Looked up from germline, CDR1 is ENHRY and CDR2 is SYGVKD. CDR3 amino acids: CAISEPSGRATF. The CDR3, as DNA: TGTGCCATCAGTGAACCCTCCGGACGCGCCACCTTC.

The gene calls are TRBV7-8 and TRBJ2-3; TRBD2 agrees at 8 bases. V lost 5 bases, J lost 11 bases, and 9 bases stayed unmatched. This CDR3 contains 13 residues. Germline V gene sequence: CDR1 SGHVS, CDR2 FQNEAQ. CDR3 bases: TGTGCCAGCAGCCCAAGCGGGGGAATTGGGCAGTATTTT. Protein: CASSPSGGIGQYF.

On this clone: The sample carries other DNA sequences with the same CDR3. The V gene is TRBV9, the J gene TRBJ1-2; a possible D gene is TRBD1 (6 bases). The CDR3 extends over 16 amino acids. V was cut by 0 bases and J by 3 bases, with 15 bases left in between. The germline V gene encodes CDR1 SGDLS and CDR2 YYNGEE. CDR3 nucleotide sequence: TGTGCCAGCAGCGTAGGGCGAGGGGGGGAAGACTATGGCTACACCTTC. This encodes CASSVGRGGEDYGYTF.

CDR3 protein: CAIQSGRRYEQYF. CDR3 coding DNA: TGTGCCATCCAGTCCGGGCGCAGATACGAGCAGTACTTC. The chain uses TRBV2 and TRBJ2-7; D not resolved. Germline loops: CDR1 SNHLY, CDR2 FYNNEI. Trimming pared 10 bases from V and 4 bases from J, leaving 17 bases between. The CDR3 totals 13 residues.

The V call is TRBV4-1, the J call TRBJ1-5; 9 bases align to TRBD1. The CDR3 totals 15 residues. The ends lost 4 bases at V and 2 bases at J; junction bases unmatched: 3. Germline CDR1 is MGHRA and CDR2 is YSYEKL. The CDR3 loop is CASSRGQGGNQPQHF. The CDR3 DNA follows: TGCGCCAGCAGCCGGGGACAGGGAGGCAATCAGCCCCAGCATTTT.

This clone was seen a single time. At one boundary the junction diverges from the germline segment, which might be a read error. V is TRBV6-2 or TRBV6-3 and J is TRBJ2-3; D possibly uses TRBD1 or TRBD2 (5 bases each). From germline, CDR1 is MNHEY and CDR2 SVGEGT. The CDR3 is 15 amino acids. The CDR3 loop is CASSYSRDLGDMQYF. In DNA, the CDR3 is TGTGCCAGCAGTTACAGCCGGGACCTTGGGGATATGCAGTATTTT.

V gene TRBV6-5 combines with J gene TRBJ2-7; D uncertain. This CDR3 is 13 amino acids long. Germline loops: CDR1 MNHEY, CDR2 SVGAGI. Trimming removed 5 bases at V and 3 bases at J, with 11 bases between. CDR3 sequence reads: CASSKGPLYEQYF. As DNA, the CDR3 is TGTGCCAGCAGTAAGGGTCCCCTCTACGAGCAGTACTTC.

The CDR3 DNA is TGTGCCAGCAGCCTTGGGACCCTGAGCAATCAGCCCCAGCATTTT. Translating it yields CASSLGTLSNQPQHF. This sequence joins TRBV7-8 and TRBJ1-5, with D possibly TRBD1 on 5 matching bases. The V and J ends lost 5 bases and 1 base respectively, with 12 bases between them. Germline V gene sequence: CDR1 SGHVS, CDR2 FQNEAQ. CDR3 size: 15 residues.

DNA of the CDR3: TGTGCCTGGAGGCAGCGGGGGAGCTCCTACGAGCAGTACTTC. The encoded protein is CAWRQRGSSYEQYF. The chain uses TRBV30 and TRBJ2-7, with 8 nucleotides matching TRBD2. The CDR3 consists of 14 residues. The ends lost 3 bases at V and 0 bases at J; junction bases unmatched: 4. Germline V lookup: CDR1 GTSNPN, CDR2 SVGIG (reference sequence).

The chain couples TRBV29-1 to TRBJ1-1, with D unresolved. V dropped 4 bases and J dropped 4 bases, with 13 bases sitting between them. Germline V lookup: CDR1 SQVTM, CDR2 ANQGSEA. The CDR3 is made up of 13 amino acids. CDR3 region: CSVGAGPGTEAFF. The CDR3 nucleotides read TGCAGCGTTGGAGCAGGCCCCGGCACTGAAGCTTTCTTT.

This chain connects TRBV5-4 to TRBJ2-7; TRBD1 is a possible D gene (6 bases). With 3 bases removed from V and 3 bases from J, the gap between germline ends came to 10 bases. Germline values: CDR1 SGHNT, CDR2 YYREEE (reference sequence). The CDR3 covers 13 residues. CDR3 nucleotide sequence: TGTGCCAGCAGCTCCCCACAGGGCTACGAGCAGTACTTC. Translation: CASSSPQGYEQYF.

In its sample, this clone was seen once. The rearrangement joins TRBV19 to TRBJ1-2; tentative D call: TRBD1 (5 bases). The CDR3 is 14 residues long. The germline V gene encodes CDR1 LNHDA and CDR2 SQIVND (reference sequence). Trimming took off 3 bases at V and 2 bases at J, with 10 bases between the two ends. The CDR3 spells CASSMGRDNYGYTF. The CDR3 bases are TGTGCCAGTAGTATGGGCAGGGACAACTATGGCTACACCTTC.

V usage is TRBV30 and J usage is TRBJ2-3, with D unclear. Germline V lookup: CDR1 GTSNPN, CDR2 SVGIG (reference sequence). Trimming took off 0 bases at V and 2 bases at J, with 6 bases between the two ends. This CDR3 is built from 13 residues. This CDR3 reads CAWSVLYTDTQYF. CDR3 bases: TGTGCCTGGAGTGTACTATACACAGATACGCAGTATTTT.

The chain links TRBV10-2 to TRBJ2-7, with D unresolved. Germline V gene sequence: CDR1 WSHSY, CDR2 SAAADI. The V end lost 7 bases, the J end lost 5 bases, and 18 bases lay between the germline ends. This CDR3 is built from 14 residues. The CDR3 nucleotides are TGCGCCAGCACGCGAGAAAACTTATACGACGAGCAGTACTTC. This encodes CASTRENLYDEQYF.

This chain uses TRBV7-9 with TRBJ1-1, with TRBD1 identical over 10 bases. The CDR3 length is 15 residues. The V segment lost 4 bases and the J segment 6 bases; nucleotides outside the gene matches: 8. CDR1 and CDR2 from the germline V gene are SEHNR and FQNEAQ (reference sequence). The CDR3 reads CASSYLGQGLAEAFF. The DNA for the CDR3 is TGTGCCAGCAGCTACTTGGGACAGGGGCTGGCTGAAGCTTTCTTT. Complete variable domain (other parts from reference TRBV7-9 and TRBJ1-1): DTGVSQNPRHKITKRGQNVTFRCDPISEHNRLYWYRQTLGQGPEFLTYFQNEAQLEKSRLLSDRFSAERPKGSFSTLEIQRTEQGDSAMYLCASSYLGQGLAEAFFGQGTRLTVV.

The table lists this clone with a few counts. DNA for the CDR3: TGTGCCAGCAGTGAAGAGAATCGGGACATCAGCACAGATACGCAGTATTTT. This sequence encodes CASSEENRDISTDTQYF. The rearrangement uses TRBV2 and TRBJ2-3; TRBD1 might be the D (6 bases). Per the germline V gene, CDR1 is SNHLY and CDR2 is FYNNEI. This CDR3 has 17 residues. V dropped 1 base and J dropped 0 bases, with 14 bases sitting between them.

The rearrangement joins TRBV6-5 to TRBJ2-3; 8 bases map to TRBD2. The CDR3 consists of 12 residues. The germline CDR1 and CDR2 sequences are MNHEY and SVGAGI. Unmatched junction bases numbered 2, after V lost 5 bases and J lost 7 bases. The chain's CDR3 is CASSRGGNTQYF. The CDR3 nucleotides are TGTGCCAGCAGTCGGGGGGGGAATACGCAGTATTTT.

V usage is TRBV4-1 and J usage is TRBJ1-2; TRBD1 aligns across 7 bases. Per the germline V gene, CDR1 is MGHRA and CDR2 is YSYEKL. V shed 2 bases and J 4 bases; nucleotides not matched to a gene: 7. The CDR3 runs to 15 residues. In DNA form, the CDR3 reads TGCGCCAGCAGCCAACCCTCGGGACAGCTCTATGGCTACACCTTC. Protein sequence: CASSQPSGQLYGYTF.

The gene calls are TRBV7-3 and TRBJ1-1, with D hard to call. The V end was cut by 2 bases, the J end by 0 bases, with 13 bases between. This CDR3 region has 16 residues. Germline V lookup: CDR1 SGHTA, CDR2 FQGTGA. The CDR3 region is CASSLYSPTMNTEAFF. CDR3 bases: TGTGCCAGCAGCTTATATTCCCCGACGATGAACACTGAAGCTTTCTTT.

The chain carries TRBV5-4 and TRBJ1-1; D perhaps matches TRBD1 (6 bases). This CDR3 has 16 residues. V lost 4 bases and J lost 1, with 17 bases in between. Germline CDR1 reads SGHNT; CDR2 reads YYREEE (reference sequence). CDR3 coding DNA: TGTGCCAGCAGCCCGTCCTTCAGGGGCCAGAACACTGAAGCTTTCTTT. Amino acids: CASSPSFRGQNTEAFF. Based on the CDR3 plus reference TRBV5-4 and TRBJ1-1, the full variable domain is ETGVTQSPTHLIKTRGQQVTLRCSSQSGHNTVSWYQQALGQGPQFIFQYYREEENGRGNFPPRFSGLQFPNYSSELNVNALELDDSALYLCASSPSFRGQNTEAFFGQGTRLTVV.